A selection of T cell receptor beta chains follows, all from one sample in a study of vaccination and CD4 T cells after COVID-19. These receptors' targets are unknown. TCRdb analysed the PCR reads with MiXCR anew, one entry per CDR3 protein. This table has 8,500 to 14,000 distinct CDR3 sequences, 56% appearing once. The sample taken for sequencing was CD4+ T cells from blood, cultured in vitro. These receptors originate from a human donor who had recovered from COVID-19. Each CDR3 is given with its conserved first and last residue. Each record gives: J gene, V gene, D gene, clone size, CDR3 DNA, CDR3 protein. A D gene is named only where the DNA matches it firmly. The size of a clone is reported for some rows only, either as once, few or many, or as a class for expanded clones.

j_call: TRBJ1-2
v_call: TRBV10-3
d_call: TRBD1
clone_size: NA
cdr3_nt: TGTGCCATCAGCTTAGGGACAGGGGATGACTACACCTTC
cdr3_aa: CAISLGTGDDYTF

j_call: TRBJ2-3
v_call: TRBV10-3
d_call: NA
clone_size: few
cdr3_nt: TGTGCCACCAGGGGCACAGATACGCAGTATTTT
cdr3_aa: CATRGTDTQYF

j_call: TRBJ2-3
v_call: TRBV20-1
d_call: NA
clone_size: NA
cdr3_nt: TGCAGTGCTAGTAGTAGGGGGTACACAGATACGCAGTATTTT
cdr3_aa: CSASSRGYTDTQYF

j_call: TRBJ1-2
v_call: TRBV15
d_call: TRBD1
clone_size: NA
cdr3_nt: TGTGCCACCAGCAGGGCCGACAGGGGGAGGCCTGACTATGGCTACACCTTC
cdr3_aa: CATSRADRGRPDYGYTF

j_call: TRBJ1-2
v_call: TRBV28
d_call: NA
clone_size: NA
cdr3_nt: TGTGCCAGCATGACGACATGGACGGAGAACTATGGCTACACCTTC
cdr3_aa: CASMTTWTENYGYTF

j_call: TRBJ1-1
v_call: TRBV7-8
d_call: NA
clone_size: NA
cdr3_nt: TGTGCCAGCAGCTCGGGACTAGGACGGGCTTTCTTT
cdr3_aa: CASSSGLGRAFF

j_call: TRBJ2-2
v_call: TRBV6-1
d_call: TRBD2
clone_size: NA
cdr3_nt: TGTGCCAGCAGCTTAATGCAACCGGGACTAGGGGCCGGGGAGCTGTTTTTT
cdr3_aa: CASSLMQPGLGAGELFF

j_call: TRBJ2-3
v_call: TRBV5-1
d_call: NA
clone_size: NA
cdr3_nt: TGCGCCAGCACCTCTTCAGATACGCAGTATTTT
cdr3_aa: CASTSSDTQYF

j_call: TRBJ2-7
v_call: TRBV7-2
d_call: NA
clone_size: medium-sized
cdr3_nt: TGTGCCAGCAGCTTAGCGTCAGCCCTTCCCTCCTACGAGCAGTACTTC
cdr3_aa: CASSLASALPSYEQYF

j_call: TRBJ1-1
v_call: TRBV28
d_call: NA
clone_size: NA
cdr3_nt: TGTGCCAGCAGTTTATGGGGGGGTGAAGCTTTCTTT
cdr3_aa: CASSLWGGEAFF

j_call: TRBJ2-2
v_call: TRBV25-1
d_call: NA
clone_size: few
cdr3_nt: TGTGCCAGCAGTGACCGCACGAACACCGGGGAGCTGTTTTTT
cdr3_aa: CASSDRTNTGELFF

j_call: TRBJ2-1
v_call: TRBV7-2
d_call: NA
clone_size: NA
cdr3_nt: TGTGCCAGCAGTCGGGAGGGGGCAGGCAACAATGGTGAGCAGTTCTTC
cdr3_aa: CASSREGAGNNGEQFF

j_call: TRBJ1-6
v_call: TRBV20-1
d_call: NA
clone_size: few
cdr3_nt: TGCAGTGCTAGCTTACTGAAGGGGAATTCACCCCTCCACTTT
cdr3_aa: CSASLLKGNSPLHF

j_call: TRBJ1-2
v_call: TRBV5-5
d_call: NA
clone_size: NA
cdr3_nt: TGTGCCAGCAGCTTGAGGCTACCAGGGTATGCTGGCTACACCTTC
cdr3_aa: CASSLRLPGYAGYTF

j_call: TRBJ1-2
v_call: TRBV27
d_call: TRBD1
clone_size: NA
cdr3_nt: TGTGCCAGCAGTTTCTTTCGGGTTGACAGGGGGCAGGGGCACTACACCTTC
cdr3_aa: CASSFFRVDRGQGHYTF